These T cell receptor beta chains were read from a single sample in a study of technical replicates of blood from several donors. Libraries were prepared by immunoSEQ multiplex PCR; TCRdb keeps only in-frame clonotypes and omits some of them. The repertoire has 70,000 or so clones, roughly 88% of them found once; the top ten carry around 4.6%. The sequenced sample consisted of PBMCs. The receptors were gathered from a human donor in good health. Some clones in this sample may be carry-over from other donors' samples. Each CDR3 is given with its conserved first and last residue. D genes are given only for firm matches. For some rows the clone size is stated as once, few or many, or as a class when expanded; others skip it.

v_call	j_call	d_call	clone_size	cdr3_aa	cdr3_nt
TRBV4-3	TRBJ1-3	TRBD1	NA	CASSQGQGAGNTIYF	TGCGCCAGCAGCCAAGGACAGGGGGCTGGAAACACCATATATTTT
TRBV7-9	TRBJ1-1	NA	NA	CASSLFTEAFF	TGTGCCAGCAGCTTATTTACAGAAGCTTTCTTT
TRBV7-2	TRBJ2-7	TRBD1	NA	CASSFDRGNVEQYF	TGTGCCAGCAGCTTCGACAGGGGTAATGTCGAGCAGTACTTC
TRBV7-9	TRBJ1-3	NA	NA	CASSSLLGRHTIYF	TGTGCCAGCAGCTCCCTCCTGGGGCGGCACACCATATATTTT
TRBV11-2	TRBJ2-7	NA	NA	CASSLAPYKQYF	TGTGCCAGCAGCTTAGCCCCATACAAGCAGTACTTC
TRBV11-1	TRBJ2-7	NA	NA	CASSVQGYEQYF	TGTGCCAGCAGCGTACAGGGTTACGAGCAGTACTTC
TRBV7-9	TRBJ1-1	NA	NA	CASSSRGQPNTEAFF	TGTGCCAGCAGCTCCAGAGGACAGCCGAACACTGAAGCTTTCTTT
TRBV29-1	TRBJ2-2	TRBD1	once	CSVGPGQGSGELFF	TGCAGCGTTGGTCCGGGACAGGGTTCCGGGGAGCTGTTTTTT
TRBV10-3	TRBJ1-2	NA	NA	CAISEGVNYGYTF	TGTGCCATCAGTGAAGGAGTCAACTATGGCTACACCTTC
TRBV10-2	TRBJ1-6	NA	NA	CATVPGLRSPLHF	TGCGCCACCGTACCAGGGCTAAGGTCACCCCTCCACTTT
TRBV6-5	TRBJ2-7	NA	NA	CASSYGSLTSYEQYF	TGTGCCAGCAGTTACGGTAGCTTAACATCCTACGAGCAGTACTTC
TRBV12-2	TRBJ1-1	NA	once	CASRLEGHMNTEAFF	TGTGCAAGTCGCTTAGAGGGGCACATGAACACTGAAGCTTTCTTT
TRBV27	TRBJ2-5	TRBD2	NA	CASSLASGGAETQYF	TGTGCCAGCAGTTTGGCTAGCGGGGGGGCAGAGACCCAGTACTTC
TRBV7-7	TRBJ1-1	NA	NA	CASSLGLDTEAFF	TGTGCCAGCAGCTTAGGGCTGGACACTGAAGCTTTCTTT